A selection of T cell receptor beta chains follows, all from one sample in a study of shared clonotypes between healthy human individuals. This table comes from immunoSEQ multiplex PCR, and its TCRdb copy is limited to in-frame clones, with some not included. Of 800,000 to 1,200,000 clones listed, about 80% are singletons. Specimen: memory CD4+ T cells from PBMCs. Every receptor here comes from a man between 18 and 29 years old in good health. Some clones in this sample may be carry-over from other donors' samples. Each CDR3 is given with its conserved first and last residue. Each record gives: clone size, D gene, J gene, V gene, CDR3 protein, CDR3 DNA. A D gene is named only where the DNA matches it firmly. Rows give clone size only sometimes, using once, few, many, or a class for an expanded clone.

clone size: .
D gene: .
J gene: TRBJ2-7
V gene: TRBV5-1
CDR3 protein: CASSLAGGHNYEQYF
CDR3 DNA: TGCGCCAGCAGCTTGGCCGGGGGCCATAACTACGAGCAGTACTTC

clone size: .
D gene: TRBD1
J gene: TRBJ1-4
V gene: TRBV6-5
CDR3 protein: CASSWRRGRSNEKLFF
CDR3 DNA: TGTGCCAGCAGTTGGCGCAGGGGGCGGTCTAATGAAAAACTGTTTTTT

clone size: .
D gene: .
J gene: TRBJ1-5
V gene: TRBV19
CDR3 protein: CASSIAGQPQHF
CDR3 DNA: TGTGCCAGTAGTATAGCGGGCCAGCCCCAGCATTTT

clone size: .
D gene: TRBD1
J gene: TRBJ2-7
V gene: TRBV30
CDR3 protein: CAWDRGQADEQYF
CDR3 DNA: TGTGCCTGGGACAGGGGTCAGGCGGACGAGCAGTACTTC

clone size: few
D gene: .
J gene: TRBJ1-2
V gene: TRBV5-6
CDR3 protein: CASSPGDYGYTF
CDR3 DNA: TGTGCCAGCAGCCCGGGGGACTATGGCTACACCTTC

clone size: .
D gene: TRBD1
J gene: TRBJ1-2
V gene: TRBV5-4
CDR3 protein: CASSLESGQAYGYTF
CDR3 DNA: TGTGCCAGCAGCTTGGAATCGGGACAGGCCTACGGCTACACCTTC

clone size: .
D gene: TRBD1
J gene: TRBJ2-3
V gene: TRBV7-9
CDR3 protein: CASSSTGGWTDTQYF
CDR3 DNA: TGTGCCAGCAGCTCGACAGGGGGCTGGACAGATACGCAGTATTTT

clone size: .
D gene: TRBD1
J gene: TRBJ2-5
V gene: TRBV5-1
CDR3 protein: CASSMGKQGALQETQYF
CDR3 DNA: TGCGCCAGCAGCATGGGGAAACAGGGGGCCTTACAAGAGACCCAGTACTTC

clone size: .
D gene: TRBD1
J gene: TRBJ1-6
V gene: TRBV25-1
CDR3 protein: CASSGQGKPLHF
CDR3 DNA: TGTGCCAGCAGTGGACAGGGTAAACCCCTCCACTTT

clone size: .
D gene: TRBD2
J gene: TRBJ2-7
V gene: TRBV11-2
CDR3 protein: CASSLATGLAGAEQYF
CDR3 DNA: TGTGCCAGCAGCTTAGCAACCGGGCTAGCGGGAGCCGAGCAGTACTTC

clone size: .
D gene: TRBD1
J gene: TRBJ1-2
V gene: TRBV2
CDR3 protein: CASRGQGAQIYGYTF
CDR3 DNA: TGTGCCAGCAGGGGACAGGGGGCGCAGATCTATGGCTACACCTTC

clone size: once
D gene: .
J gene: TRBJ1-1
V gene: TRBV6-5
CDR3 protein: CASRSQQVRDTEAFF
CDR3 DNA: TGTGCCAGCAGGAGCCAACAGGTTAGGGACACTGAAGCTTTCTTT

clone size: .
D gene: TRBD1
J gene: TRBJ2-7
V gene: TRBV7-2
CDR3 protein: CASSPSGTGGLSYEQYF
CDR3 DNA: TGTGCCAGCAGCCCATCCGGGACAGGGGGCCTCTCCTACGAGCAGTACTTC

clone size: .
D gene: .
J gene: TRBJ1-1
V gene: TRBV5-1
CDR3 protein: CASSLLGPPNTEAFF
CDR3 DNA: TGCGCCAGCAGCTTACTCGGCCCACCGAACACTGAAGCTTTCTTT